The TCR beta chain under discussion was sequenced for a study of T cells in narcolepsy. Study background: Enrolled donors included narcolepsy type 1 or type 2 patients and healthy controls. Study observations and caveats: No autoreactive T cell clone sequences appeared in some memory CD4+ repertoires. Comparing one patient's CSF and blood CD4+ clonotypes highlighted HCRT- and TRIB2-specific autoreactive clonotypes. Healthy controls reportedly lacked the autoreactive clonotypes serially found in patients' blood.

The table lists this clone with a few counts. Its antigen is unknown. The data were produced by immunoSEQ multiplex PCR, yet TCRdb's version contains in-frame clones alone and is incomplete. The repertoire holds some 30,000 clones, with around 87% as singletons. This TCR came from a human donor in good health. Material: memory (CD45RA-) CD4+ T cells from blood.

CDR3 region: CASSTKGTGWTEAFF. The CDR3 DNA reads TGTGCCAGTAGTACAAAAGGGACAGGGTGGACTGAAGCTTTCTTT. The rearrangement links TRBV19 to TRBJ1-1; 9 bases map to TRBD1. V lost 4 bases and J lost 5; bases outside the gene matches: 8. This CDR3 spans 15 amino acids. In germline, CDR1 is LNHDA, CDR2 SQIVND (reference sequence). Full variable domain (outside the CDR3, taken from reference TRBV19 and TRBJ1-1): DGGITQSPKYLFRKEGQNVTLSCEQNLNHDAMYWYRQDPGQGLRLIYYSQIVNDFQKGDIAEGYSVSREKKESFPLTVTSAQKNPTAFYLCASSTKGTGWTEAFFGQGTRLTVV.